This is a list of T cell receptor beta chains from one sample in a study of T cell repertoires in cytomegalovirus infection. TCRdb re-called the reads with MiXCR, one entry per CDR3 protein. The data show 70,000 to 95,000 distinct CDR3 sequences, 25% to 35% seen once. Their specific antigens are unknown. The sequencing used CD8+ T cells from cultured PBMCs, collected from culture after CMV antigen stimulation. These receptors came from a human donor in good health (CMV status not recorded). Some clones in this sample may be carry-over from other donors' samples. Both conserved end residues are part of each CDR3. The order of the fields is D gene, V gene, J gene, clone size, CDR3 protein, CDR3 DNA. D genes are given only for firm matches. The listing skips clone size in some rows; elsewhere it reads once, few, many or a size class.

D gene: TRBD1
V gene: TRBV5-1
J gene: TRBJ2-5
clone size: many
CDR3 protein: CASSFGTEQETQYF
CDR3 DNA: TGCGCCAGCAGCTTTGGGACAGAACAAGAGACCCAGTACTTC

D gene: -
V gene: TRBV2
J gene: TRBJ1-4
clone size: -
CDR3 protein: CASSLTEYLEKLFF
CDR3 DNA: TGTGCCAGCAGTTTGACAGAATACCTCGAAAAACTGTTTTTT

D gene: -
V gene: TRBV7-3
J gene: TRBJ1-6
clone size: few
CDR3 protein: CASSPEGSSPLHF
CDR3 DNA: TGTGCCAGCAGCCCCGAAGGGAGCTCACCCCTCCACTTT

D gene: -
V gene: TRBV5-6
J gene: TRBJ2-5
clone size: -
CDR3 protein: CASSLGGFREETQYF
CDR3 DNA: TGTGCCAGCAGCTTGGGCGGGTTTCGGGAAGAGACCCAGTACTTC

D gene: TRBD2
V gene: TRBV6-2/TRBV6-3
J gene: TRBJ2-1
clone size: -
CDR3 protein: CASSLAGGPNEQFF
CDR3 DNA: TGTGCCAGCAGCTTAGCGGGGGGTCCGAATGAGCAGTTCTTC

D gene: TRBD1
V gene: TRBV2
J gene: TRBJ2-7
clone size: few
CDR3 protein: CASRGGDRTSGEQYF
CDR3 DNA: TGTGCCAGCAGGGGTGGGGACAGGACCTCTGGCGAGCAGTACTTC

D gene: TRBD1
V gene: TRBV7-2
J gene: TRBJ2-7
clone size: few
CDR3 protein: CASSSGQIYEQYF
CDR3 DNA: TGTGCCAGCAGCTCGGGACAGATCTACGAGCAGTACTTC

D gene: TRBD1
V gene: TRBV5-4
J gene: TRBJ2-7
clone size: -
CDR3 protein: CASSNPGQAVYEQYF
CDR3 DNA: TGTGCCAGCAGCAACCCGGGACAGGCGGTCTACGAGCAGTACTTC

D gene: -
V gene: TRBV12-3/TRBV12-4
J gene: TRBJ2-3
clone size: -
CDR3 protein: CASRVAGGSDTQYF
CDR3 DNA: TGTGCCAGCCGCGTCGCGGGCGGGTCAGATACGCAGTATTTT

D gene: -
V gene: TRBV13
J gene: TRBJ2-7
clone size: -
CDR3 protein: CASSSRRMSYEQYF
CDR3 DNA: TGTGCCAGCAGCTCCCGCCGGATGTCCTACGAGCAGTACTTC

D gene: -
V gene: TRBV28
J gene: TRBJ2-1
clone size: -
CDR3 protein: CASEPRDLIPHNEQFF
CDR3 DNA: TGTGCCAGCGAACCCCGGGACTTAATACCCCACAATGAGCAGTTCTTC

D gene: -
V gene: TRBV6-6
J gene: TRBJ1-1
clone size: few
CDR3 protein: CASGGMGTEAFF
CDR3 DNA: TGTGCCAGCGGGGGAATGGGCACTGAAGCTTTCTTT

D gene: -
V gene: TRBV6-6
J gene: TRBJ2-7
clone size: once
CDR3 protein: CASSKSYEQYF
CDR3 DNA: TGTGCCAGCAGTAAAAGTTACGAGCAGTACTTC

D gene: -
V gene: TRBV18
J gene: TRBJ1-1
clone size: once
CDR3 protein: CASSHVTGGIGNTEVFF
CDR3 DNA: TGTGCCAGCTCACATGTGACAGGCGGCATTGGGAACACTGAAGTTTTCTTT

D gene: -
V gene: TRBV5-1
J gene: TRBJ2-2
clone size: many
CDR3 protein: CASSLAVGTGELFF
CDR3 DNA: TGCGCCAGCAGCTTGGCCGTGGGCACCGGGGAGCTGTTTTTT

D gene: -
V gene: TRBV6-5
J gene: TRBJ2-5
clone size: -
CDR3 protein: CASSYVGETQYF
CDR3 DNA: TGTGCCAGCAGTTACGTGGGTGAGACCCAGTACTTC

D gene: -
V gene: TRBV25-1
J gene: TRBJ2-7
clone size: -
CDR3 protein: CASRDGVAYEQYF
CDR3 DNA: TGTGCCAGCAGGGATGGGGTAGCCTACGAGCAGTACTTC

D gene: -
V gene: TRBV12-3/TRBV12-4
J gene: TRBJ2-7
clone size: -
CDR3 protein: CASTTPLTHEQYF
CDR3 DNA: TGTGCCAGCACCACCCCTCTGACCCACGAGCAGTACTTC

D gene: -
V gene: TRBV7-6
J gene: TRBJ1-2
clone size: many
CDR3 protein: CASSTGAGGGYTF
CDR3 DNA: TGTGCCAGCAGCACCGGGGCCGGAGGAGGCTACACCTTC

D gene: TRBD1
V gene: TRBV7-4
J gene: TRBJ2-7
clone size: -
CDR3 protein: CASRGRGSYEQYF
CDR3 DNA: TGTGCCAGCAGGGGCAGGGGGTCCTACGAGCAGTACTTC

D gene: -
V gene: TRBV12-3/TRBV12-4
J gene: TRBJ1-2
clone size: many
CDR3 protein: CASSPGDGYTF
CDR3 DNA: TGTGCCAGCAGTCCGGGCGATGGCTACACCTTC

D gene: -
V gene: TRBV7-2
J gene: TRBJ2-5
clone size: many
CDR3 protein: CASSFIGSYETQYF
CDR3 DNA: TGTGCCAGCAGCTTTATAGGTAGCTACGAGACCCAGTACTTC

D gene: -
V gene: TRBV11-2
J gene: TRBJ2-1
clone size: many
CDR3 protein: CASSRLAVRQFF
CDR3 DNA: TGTGCCAGCAGCCGTCTAGCAGTAAGGCAGTTCTTC

D gene: -
V gene: TRBV6-2/TRBV6-3
J gene: TRBJ1-5
clone size: -
CDR3 protein: CASSYEGGQPQHF
CDR3 DNA: TGTGCCAGCAGTTACGAGGGGGGTCAGCCCCAGCATTTT

D gene: -
V gene: TRBV18
J gene: TRBJ1-1
clone size: -
CDR3 protein: CASSPGVKAEAFF
CDR3 DNA: TGTGCCAGCTCACCGGGGGTGAAGGCTGAAGCTTTCTTT

D gene: -
V gene: TRBV7-9
J gene: TRBJ2-7
clone size: -
CDR3 protein: CASSLASYYSYEQYF
CDR3 DNA: TGTGCCAGCAGCTTAGCCAGTTACTACTCCTACGAGCAGTACTTC

D gene: TRBD1
V gene: TRBV5-1
J gene: TRBJ1-4
clone size: -
CDR3 protein: CASSLSQGAGKLFF
CDR3 DNA: TGCGCCAGCAGTCTGAGTCAGGGGGCAGGAAAACTGTTTTTT

D gene: TRBD1
V gene: TRBV9
J gene: TRBJ1-1
clone size: few
CDR3 protein: CASSATTGAQNTEAFF
CDR3 DNA: TGTGCCAGCAGCGCCACGACAGGGGCTCAGAACACTGAAGCTTTCTTT